This T cell receptor (beta chain) was captured by sequencing in a study of T cell changes during pregnancy in multiple sclerosis. Using immunoSEQ multiplex PCR, the repertoire was profiled, and TCRdb retains in-frame clones only, with some absent. The data contain 65,000 to 95,000 clones, 85% to 95% of them singletons. Trimming at V came to 5 bases and at J to 5 bases, leaving 3 bases not matched to a gene. Germline-derived CDR1 and CDR2 are SGHTA and FQGTGA. The CDR3 contains 14 residues. Sequenced here: peripheral blood, sampled after pregnancy. The TCR sequence derives from a female donor in good health, enrolled as a control in a pregnancy study. The rearrangement links TRBV7-3 to TRBJ2-5, with 12 positions matching TRBD2. The CDR3 region is CASSRLAGAETQYF. The CDR3 DNA follows: TGTGCCAGCAGCCGACTAGCGGGAGCTGAGACCCAGTACTTC.